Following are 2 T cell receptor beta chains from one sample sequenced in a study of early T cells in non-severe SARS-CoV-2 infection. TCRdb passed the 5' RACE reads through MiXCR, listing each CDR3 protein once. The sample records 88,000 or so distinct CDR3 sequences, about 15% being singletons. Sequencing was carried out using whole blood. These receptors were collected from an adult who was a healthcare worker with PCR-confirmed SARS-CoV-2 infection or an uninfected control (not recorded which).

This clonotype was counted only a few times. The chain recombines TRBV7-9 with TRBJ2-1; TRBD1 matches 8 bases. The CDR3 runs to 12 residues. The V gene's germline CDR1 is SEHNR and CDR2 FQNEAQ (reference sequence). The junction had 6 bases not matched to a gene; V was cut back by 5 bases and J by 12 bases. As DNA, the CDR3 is TGTGCCAGCAGCCCCGGACAGGGCCGGCAGTTCTTC. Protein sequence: CASSPGQGRQFF.

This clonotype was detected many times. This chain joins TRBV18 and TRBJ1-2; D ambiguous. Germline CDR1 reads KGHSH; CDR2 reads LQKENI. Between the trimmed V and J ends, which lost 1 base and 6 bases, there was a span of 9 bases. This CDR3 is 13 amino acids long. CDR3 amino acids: CASSPLSGNGYTF. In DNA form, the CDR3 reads TGTGCCAGCTCACCACTCAGCGGGAATGGCTACACCTTC.